One sample yielded the 30 T cell receptor beta chains listed below, sequenced in a study of cytomegalovirus exposure and HLA in healthy donors. Some clones are missing from TCRdb's copy, which holds only in-frame ones; the method was immunoSEQ multiplex PCR. The sample records some 250,000 clones, around 85% being singletons. The sequenced sample was PBMCs. These receptors all stem from a woman aged 25 to 45 in good health and CMV-seropositive.

The chain couples TRBV5-1 to TRBJ2-3; TRBD1 aligns across 7 bases. The J segment lost 1 base and the V segment lost 4 bases, leaving 12 bases of the junction unmatched. Per germline, CDR1 SGHRS and CDR2 YFSETQ. The CDR3 contains 17 residues. In DNA, the CDR3 is TGCGCCAGCAGCCCCACCCCCGGACAGGTGGGCACAGATACGCAGTATTTT. Its translation: CASSPTPGQVGTDTQYF.

The V call is TRBV7-3, the J call TRBJ1-2, with TRBD1 matching over 8 bases. J was trimmed by 4 bases and V by 2 bases; bases with no gene match: 12. This CDR3 is 17 amino acids long. CDR1 and CDR2 from the germline V gene are SGHTA and FQGTGA. CDR3 DNA sequence: TGTGCCAGCAGCTTATCTCAGGGGGCTCCCACCCTCTATGGCTACACCTTC. It yields the protein CASSLSQGAPTLYGYTF. The variable domain in full, with the rest retrieved from reference TRBV7-3 and TRBJ1-2, is GAGVSQTPSNKVTEKGKYVELRCDPISGHTALYWYRQSLGQGPEFLIYFQGTGAADDSGLPNDRFFAVRPEGSVSTLKIQRTERGDSAVYLCASSLSQGAPTLYGYTFGSGTRLTVV.

In DNA form, the CDR3 reads TGCGCCAGCAGCCTTGCCCGACAGGTACCTAATGAAAAACTGTTTTTT. Translated: CASSLARQVPNEKLFF. This chain connects TRBV5-1 to TRBJ1-4; TRBD1 might be the D (6 bases). The ends were cut back, 4 bases at V and 3 bases at J, with 16 bases in the middle. The germline CDR1 and CDR2 sequences are SGHRS and YFSETQ. This CDR3 region has 16 residues.

The rearrangement links TRBV11-1 to TRBJ2-3; 9 bases align to TRBD2. Germline lookup yields CDR1 SGHAT and CDR2 FQDESV (reference sequence). V shed 1 base, J shed 3 bases, and the junction held 8 bases outside the gene matches. The CDR3 extends over 17 amino acids. Written as DNA, the CDR3 is TGTGCCAGCAGCTTAGATGGGAATAGCGGGGGAACAGATACGCAGTATTTT. Its protein is CASSLDGNSGGTDTQYF. Supplemented by reference TRBV11-1 and TRBJ2-3, the full variable domain reads EAEVAQSPRYKITEKSQAVAFWCDPISGHATLYWYRQILGQGPELLVQFQDESVVDDSQLPKDRFSAERLKGVDSTLKIQPAELGDSAMYLCASSLDGNSGGTDTQYFGPGTRLTVL.

This rearrangement joins TRBV18 to TRBJ1-1; D remains unclear. CDR3 length equals 14 residues. Trimming shortened V by 3 bases and J by 6 bases, and 14 bases separated the two germline ends. CDR1 is KGHSH and CDR2 is LQKENI in the germline V gene. The CDR3 DNA reads TGTGCCAGCTCACCGACACCTGGAAACGCTGAAGCTTTCTTT. Translating it yields CASSPTPGNAEAFF.

The rearrangement joins TRBV6-6 to TRBJ2-7, with 7 bases that match TRBD1. The germline gives CDR1 MNHNY, CDR2 SVGAGI (reference sequence). Unmatched junction bases numbered 1, after V lost 8 bases and J lost 0 bases. The CDR3 runs to 12 residues. The CDR3 loop is CASRDSSYEQYF. The CDR3 DNA follows: TGTGCCAGCCGGGACAGCTCCTACGAGCAGTACTTC.

This clone occurred once. The chain recombines TRBV7-8 with TRBJ2-1; D is undetermined. The CDR3 length is 11 residues. In germline, CDR1 is SGHVS, CDR2 FQNEAQ. V was clipped by 7 bases and J by 7 bases, with 8 bases between them. CDR3: CASTSRNEQFF. The CDR3 DNA sequence: TGTGCCAGCACCTCTAGAAATGAGCAGTTCTTC. Using reference TRBV7-8 and TRBJ2-1 for the parts outside the CDR3, the full variable domain is GAGVSQSPRYKVAKRGQDVALRCDPISGHVSLFWYQQALGQGPEFLTYFQNEAQLDKSGLPSDRFFAERPEGSVSTLKIQRTQQEDSAVYLCASTSRNEQFFGPGTRLTVL.

The table lists this clone with a few counts. The rearrangement links TRBV28 to TRBJ2-7; 10 bases are a match to TRBD1. Unmatched junction bases numbered 4, after V lost 6 bases and J lost 2 bases. This CDR3 is built from 14 residues. Germline V gene sequence: CDR1 MDHEN, CDR2 SYDVKM. In nucleotides, the CDR3 is TGTGCCAGCAGCTTCGACAGGGGGCCCTACGAGCAGTACTTC. It encodes CASSFDRGPYEQYF.

This clone appeared a few times. The V call is TRBV5-4, the J call TRBJ1-5, with D uncertain. The CDR3 loop spans 14 amino acids. Germline V CDR1 and CDR2: SGHNT, YYREEE (reference sequence). V lost 2 bases and J 5 bases, leaving 11 bases between the germline ends. For the CDR3, the DNA is TGTGCCAGCAGCTTTCATGGGGAGCATCAGCCCCAGCATTTT. Translation gives CASSFHGEHQPQHF.

The rearrangement joins TRBV29-1 to TRBJ2-3; 7 positions match TRBD2. V lost 3 bases, J lost 6 bases, and 3 bases stayed unmatched. The CDR3 totals 12 residues. Germline CDR1 reads SQVTM; CDR2 reads ANQGSEA. The CDR3 loop reads CSVEAGADTQYF. In DNA, the CDR3 is TGCAGCGTTGAGGCGGGAGCGGATACGCAGTATTTT.

This clone was picked up one time. The junction departs from the called germline gene at one end, perhaps through a read error. V gene TRBV2 combines with J gene TRBJ1-5, with a weak D call TRBD1 (6 bases). The germline V gene has CDR1 SNHLY and CDR2 FYNNEI. This CDR3 is built from 15 residues. Written as DNA, the CDR3 is TGTGCCAGCAGAGAAGACCACAGGGTCAATCAGCCCCAGCATTTT. Protein product: CASREDHRVNQPQHF. Filled out from reference TRBV2 and TRBJ1-5, the complete variable domain reads EPEVTQTPSHQVTQMGQEVILRCVPISNHLYFYWYRQILGQKVEFLVSFYNNEISEKSEIFDDQFSVERPDGSNFTLKIRSTKLEDSAMYFCASREDHRVNQPQHFGDGTRLSIL.

This chain joins TRBV11-3 and TRBJ2-4, with 9 bases aligning to TRBD1. V was pared by 5 bases and J by 0 bases, with 14 bases of the junction left unmatched. The CDR3 covers 19 residues. Germline CDR1 SGHNT, CDR2 YENEEA. The CDR3 loop reads CASSPGQGGTRLAKNIQYF. Here the CDR3 DNA reads TGTGCCAGCAGCCCGGGACAGGGAGGGACCCGATTAGCCAAAAACATTCAGTACTTC.

The chain links TRBV6-4 to TRBJ1-2, with D tentatively TRBD1 (5 bases). Per germline, CDR1 MRHNA and CDR2 SNTAGT. The CDR3 length is 15 residues. V lost 7 bases and J lost 4, with 19 bases in between. As DNA, the CDR3 is TGTGCCAGCAACCCGACGCCAGGGTCGAGCTATGGCTACACCTTC. This sequence encodes CASNPTPGSSYGYTF.

J is TRBJ2-1 and V is TRBV11-2; 14 bases line up with TRBD2. V lost 5 bases, J lost 9 bases, and 9 bases stayed unmatched. The CDR3 is made up of 16 amino acids. CDR1 SGHAT and CDR2 FQNNGV come from the germline V gene. The CDR3 DNA follows: TGTGCCAGCAGCCCCGAGGGACTAGCGGGAGTAGTTGAGCAGTTCTTC. Translating gives CASSPEGLAGVVEQFF.

For this clone: The junction departs from the called germline gene at one end, perhaps through a read error. The CDR3 sequence: CASTLIFGIFETQYF. CDR3 DNA: TGTGCCAGCACCTTAATTTTCGGGATTTTTGAGACCCAGTACTTC. The V and J genes are TRBV7-8 and TRBJ2-5; weak D call: TRBD2 (5 bases). This CDR3 comprises 15 residues. From germline, CDR1 is SGHVS and CDR2 FQNEAQ. The variable domain in full, completed from reference TRBV7-8 and TRBJ2-5, reads GAGVSQSPRYKVAKRGQDVALRCDPISGHVSLFWYQQALGQGPEFLTYFQNEAQLDKSGLPSDRFFAERPEGSVSTLKIQRTQQEDSAVYLCASTLIFGIFETQYFGPGTRLLVL.

CDR3 coding DNA: TGTGCCAGCAGTTTGGTATTGGGGACAGGGGGTAACAATGAGCAGTTCTTC. It is translated as CASSLVLGTGGNNEQFF. V is TRBV27 and J is TRBJ2-1; 11 bases fit TRBD1. This CDR3 has 17 amino acids. Germline V lookup: CDR1 MNHEY, CDR2 SMNVEV (reference sequence). After removal of 3 bases from V and 5 bases from J, the junction contained 9 bases not matched to a gene.

This clone was recorded only once. The CDR3 loop is CASSGEVTNTGELFF. The CDR3 DNA reads TGTGCCAGTTCCGGGGAGGTCACGAACACCGGGGAGCTGTTTTTT. The chain carries TRBV27 and TRBJ2-2, with D perhaps TRBD2 (6 bases). The germline gives CDR1 MNHEY, CDR2 SMNVEV (reference sequence). Trimming stripped 9 bases from V and 0 bases from J, with 14 bases between. The CDR3 loop spans 15 amino acids.

This sequence joins TRBV27 and TRBJ2-3, with 10 nucleotides matching TRBD2. CDR3 size: 14 residues. CDR1 and CDR2 (germline): MNHEY, SMNVEV (reference sequence). Trimming took 6 bases from V and 4 from J; bases not matched to a gene: 4. The CDR3 here is CASSKTSGPDTQYF. The CDR3 DNA sequence: TGTGCCAGCAGCAAGACTAGCGGGCCAGATACGCAGTATTTT.

The chain couples TRBV28 to TRBJ2-7; 7 nucleotides agree with TRBD2. Germline CDR1 reads MDHEN; CDR2 reads SYDVKM. This CDR3 has 17 residues. The V and J ends lost 5 bases and 0 bases, in that order; junction bases with no gene match: 13. CDR3: CASSPSLGGGSSYEQYF. The CDR3 DNA follows: TGTGCCAGCAGTCCTAGCCTCGGAGGCGGGAGCTCCTACGAGCAGTACTTC.

The V and J genes are TRBV30 and TRBJ2-1, with 8 bases matching TRBD2. V shed 3 bases and J 0 bases; nucleotides not matched to a gene: 7. CDR1 is GTSNPN, CDR2 SVGIG, per germline (reference sequence). This CDR3 is 16 amino acids long. The CDR3 sequence: CAWSGLARSSYNEQFF. The DNA of the CDR3 is TGTGCCTGGAGCGGACTAGCACGGAGCTCCTACAATGAGCAGTTCTTC.

This rearrangement joins TRBV6-1 to TRBJ2-1, with 9 bases aligning to TRBD2. The CDR3 extends over 14 amino acids. Germline V gives CDR1 MNHNS, CDR2 SASEGT. The V and J ends lost 5 bases and 8 bases, in that order; junction bases with no gene match: 7. Here the CDR3 reads CASSLAGASDEQFF. The CDR3 DNA reads TGTGCCAGCAGTTTAGCGGGAGCGTCCGATGAGCAGTTCTTC.

This clone appeared a single time. The gene calls are TRBV5-6 and TRBJ2-3, with a possible D match to TRBD1 (6 bases). Germline CDR1 reads SGHDT; CDR2 reads YYEEEE. The CDR3 is 16 residues long. Trimming cost V 4 bases and J 2 bases, with 17 bases left between them. CDR3 protein: CASSLPLGHHTDTQYF. CDR3 sequence (DNA): TGTGCCAGCAGCCTTCCTTTGGGACACCACACAGATACGCAGTATTTT.

This chain connects TRBV18 to TRBJ1-1, with D possibly TRBD1 on 6 matching bases. The germline gives CDR1 KGHSH, CDR2 LQKENI. V gave up 1 base and J gave up 0 bases, with 12 bases separating them. The CDR3 has 16 amino acids. CDR3 residues: CASSPRTDPMNTEAFF. The CDR3, as DNA: TGTGCCAGCTCACCACGGACAGACCCGATGAACACTGAAGCTTTCTTT.

The gene calls are TRBV14 and TRBJ1-3, with 7 bases fitting TRBD1. This CDR3 has 16 amino acids. Germline CDR1 and CDR2: SGHDN and FVKESK. Trimming removed 1 base from V and 4 bases from J; junction bases left unmatched: 7. The chain's CDR3 is CASSQATGVSGNTIYF. The CDR3 DNA is TGTGCCAGCAGCCAAGCTACAGGGGTATCGGGAAACACCATATATTTT.

CDR3 amino acids: CASSEVGGFTKNIQYF. The CDR3 DNA reads TGTGCCAGCTCGGAAGTAGGGGGCTTCACCAAAAACATTCAGTACTTC. The rearrangement uses TRBV25-1 and TRBJ2-4, with TRBD1 matching 7 bases. Germline CDR1 and CDR2: MGHDK and SYGVNS. Trimming removed 8 bases from V and 2 bases from J; junction bases left unmatched: 12. The CDR3 spans 16 residues.

V usage is TRBV6-4 and J usage is TRBJ2-3; 10 bases agree with TRBD1. The CDR3 is 16 amino acids. CDR1 is MRHNA and CDR2 is SNTAGT in the germline V gene. The trim removed 0 bases at V and 6 bases at J, leaving 6 bases unmatched. CDR3 DNA: TGTGCCAGCAGTGACTCGACCGGGACAGGGGACGATACGCAGTATTTT. Residues: CASSDSTGTGDDTQYF.

This chain joins TRBV19 and TRBJ1-5; D gene unclear. Germline lookup yields CDR1 LNHDA and CDR2 SQIVND (reference sequence). This CDR3 has 13 residues. V dropped 0 bases and J dropped 4 bases, with 4 bases sitting between them. CDR3 nucleotides: TGTGCCAGTAGTATAGAACTAAATCAGCCCCAGCATTTT. Its protein product is CASSIELNQPQHF.

This clone was seen once. V gene TRBV11-3 combines with J gene TRBJ1-2; TRBD1 is a possible D gene (5 bases). This CDR3 spans 18 amino acids. CDR1 and CDR2 from the germline V gene are SGHNT and YENEEA. V lost 1 base, J lost 2 bases, and 20 bases lay in between. CDR3 sequence: CASSLVLPGKRKNYGYTF. The CDR3 bases are TGTGCCAGCAGCTTAGTTTTGCCAGGGAAAAGGAAGAACTATGGCTACACCTTC.

About this clone: A junction boundary mismatches the germline segment, possibly from a read error. The V gene is TRBV30, the J gene TRBJ2-1; 11 bases are shared with TRBD2. Germline values: CDR1 GTSNPN, CDR2 SVGIG (reference sequence). This CDR3 region has 16 residues. The CDR3 bases are TGTGCCTGGAACCCCTCGACTAGCGGGAAATACACTGAGCAGTTCTTC. Translated: CAWNPSTSGKYTEQFF.

This clone was seen only a few times. The V call is TRBV4-1, the J call TRBJ2-7; the match to TRBD1 covers 8 bases. The trim removed 0 bases at V and 7 bases at J, leaving 8 bases unmatched. Germline CDR1 MGHRA, CDR2 YSYEKL. The CDR3 sequence is 15 residues long. The chain's CDR3 is CASSQESGGLGEQYF. The CDR3 nucleotides read TGCGCCAGCAGCCAAGAGTCAGGGGGCCTAGGGGAGCAGTACTTC.